A selection of T cell receptor beta chains follows, all from one sample in a study of shared clonotypes between healthy human individuals. Sequencing was performed with immunoSEQ multiplex PCR; in TCRdb, only in-frame clones are kept and a portion is missing. This table holds about 480,000 clones, 79% found once. Sample: PBMCs. These receptors were obtained from a woman aged 40 to 50 in good health. Some clones in this sample may be carry-over from other donors' samples. CDR3s include the opening cysteine and the closing phenylalanine or tryptophan. A D gene is named only where the DNA matches it firmly. Where a row states a size, it is once, few, many or the class of an expanded clone; other rows omit it.

j_gene | abundance | d_gene | v_gene | CDR3nt | CDR3aa
TRBJ1-4 | NA | NA | TRBV29-1 | TGCAGCGTTGATCTGGGGGTTGGGGAAAAACTGTTTTTT | CSVDLGVGEKLFF
TRBJ1-3 | NA | NA | TRBV7-3 | TGTGCCAGCAGCCCCCGCGGGGACGGTGGAAACACCATATATTTT | CASSPRGDGGNTIYF
TRBJ1-1 | NA | NA | TRBV28 | TGTGCCAGCAGTTTCCCCGGGGCCATGAACACTGAAGCTTTCTTT | CASSFPGAMNTEAFF
TRBJ2-1 | NA | NA | TRBV15 | TGTGCCACCAGCAGGGGGAGGAGGGGCGCAGGGGATGAGCAGTTCTTC | CATSRGRRGAGDEQFF
TRBJ2-7 | NA | TRBD1 | TRBV19 | TGTGCCAGCAGGCGGGACAGGGTTTCCTACGAGCAGTACTTC | CASRRDRVSYEQYF
TRBJ1-5 | NA | NA | TRBV10-3 | TGTGCCATCAGTGAGTCATCGGGAGGGGTCAATCAGCCCCAGCATTTT | CAISESSGGVNQPQHF
TRBJ2-7 | NA | TRBD2 | TRBV9 | TGTGCCAGCAGCGTAGCGGGAGGCACCTACGAGCAGTACTTC | CASSVAGGTYEQYF
TRBJ2-5 | once | TRBD2 | TRBV7-9 | TGTGCCAGCAGCGCAACTAGCGGGAGGGCCGGAGAGACCCAGTACTTC | CASSATSGRAGETQYF
TRBJ1-2 | NA | NA | TRBV25-1 | TGTGCCAGCAGTGAATTTGTGGACTATGGCTACACCTTC | CASSEFVDYGYTF
TRBJ2-1 | once | NA | TRBV30 | TGTGCCTGGAGCCTGGGGCCTCTGGGGCAGTTCTTC | CAWSLGPLGQFF
TRBJ2-5 | NA | NA | TRBV7-2 | TGTGCCAGCAGCGTCCCCGGGACGCCGCAGGATTACTTC | CASSVPGTPQDYF
TRBJ2-2 | NA | NA | TRBV9 | TGTGCCAGCAGCGTAGGCCAGGGGAGGAACACCGGGGAGCTGTTTTTT | CASSVGQGRNTGELFF
TRBJ2-2 | NA | NA | TRBV19 | TGTGCCAGTAGTATCGGACCTAGTTCCGGGGAGCTGTTTTTT | CASSIGPSSGELFF
TRBJ2-1 | NA | NA | TRBV10-1 | TGCGCCAGCAGTGACCGGGGGCGGGATGAGCAGTTCTTC | CASSDRGRDEQFF
TRBJ2-5 | NA | NA | TRBV11-3 | TGTGCCAGCAGCTTGGGCCGGGGAGTGGCGGAGACCCAGTACTTC | CASSLGRGVAETQYF
TRBJ1-2 | NA | NA | TRBV5-1 | TGCGCCAGCAGCTTGGGTGGGACTTCGGCAGGGGGCTACACCTTC | CASSLGGTSAGGYTF
TRBJ2-2 | NA | TRBD1 | TRBV5-1 | TGCGCCAGCAGGGATACCGGGACAGGGGTCACCGGGGAGCTGTTTTTT | CASRDTGTGVTGELFF
TRBJ2-5 | NA | NA | TRBV18 | TGTGCCAGCGCTGCTATGGACAGCCCACAAGAGACCCAGTACTTC | CASAAMDSPQETQYF
TRBJ1-3 | NA | NA | TRBV5-5 | TGTGCCAGCAGCCATAGTACGAGTTTCCAATTCTCTGGAAACACTATATATTTT | CASSHSTSFQFSGNTIYF
TRBJ2-6 | NA | TRBD2 | TRBV10-3 | TGTGCCATCAGTGGCCCGACTAGCGGGAGGTCCGAGGGGCGGGCCAACGTCCTGACTTTC | CAISGPTSGRSEGRANVLTF
TRBJ1-2 | few | NA | TRBV7-2 | TGTGCCAGCAGCCCTAGGGTGGGCATTAACTATGGCTACACCTTC | CASSPRVGINYGYTF
TRBJ2-2 | NA | NA | TRBV27 | TGTGCCAGCAGGAACCTGTTCGGGGAGCTGTTTTTT | CASRNLFGELFF
TRBJ2-6 | NA | NA | TRBV19 | TGTGCCAGTAGAACCGGGGCCTCTGGGGCCAACGTCCTGACTTTC | CASRTGASGANVLTF
TRBJ1-4 | NA | NA | TRBV11-2 | TGTGCCAGCAGCCCGCAGAGTGCAACTAATGAAAAACTGTTTTTT | CASSPQSATNEKLFF
TRBJ1-1 | NA | TRBD1 | TRBV12-5 | TGTGCTAGTGCAACACACCTCGGACAGGGGAGAGACACTGAAGCTTTCTTT | CASATHLGQGRDTEAFF
TRBJ2-1 | many | TRBD1 | TRBV5-1 | TGCGCCAGCAGCTTACAGGGGCATGAGCAGTTCTTC | CASSLQGHEQFF
TRBJ1-3 | once | NA | TRBV7-2 | TGTGCCAGCAGCCCAGGACAGAACTCTGGAAACACCATATATTTT | CASSPGQNSGNTIYF
TRBJ1-3 | NA | NA | TRBV18 | TGTGCCAGCTCACCACCTTCTCCCTCTGGAAACACCATATATTTT | CASSPPSPSGNTIYF
TRBJ2-2 | NA | NA | TRBV10-3 | TGTGCCATAACGCGGGACTCCCTTCCGAACACCGGGGAGCTGTTTTTT | CAITRDSLPNTGELFF
TRBJ2-6 | NA | NA | TRBV14 | TGTGCCAGCAGCCTGACAAGTGGGGCCAACGTCCTGACTTTC | CASSLTSGANVLTF
TRBJ2-7 | NA | TRBD1 | TRBV5-1 | TGCGCCAGCAGCTTGGGACAGGGTCCCTACGAGCAGTACTTC | CASSLGQGPYEQYF
TRBJ2-2 | NA | TRBD2 | TRBV9 | TGTGCCAGCAGCAAACAAGGGACTAGTTTGATCGGGGAGCTGTTTTTT | CASSKQGTSLIGELFF
TRBJ2-3 | NA | NA | TRBV4-1 | TGCGCCAGCAGCCGCCAGGGCGCAGATACGCAGTATTTT | CASSRQGADTQYF
TRBJ1-2 | NA | NA | TRBV4-2 | TGTGCCAGCAGCCCGGACGGCTATGGCTACACCTTC | CASSPDGYGYTF
TRBJ2-2 | once | TRBD2 | TRBV6-1 | TGTGCGATCGGGGGGGCTAGCAGGAGCACCGGGGAGCTGTTTTTT | CAIGGASRSTGELFF
TRBJ1-1 | NA | NA | TRBV5-6 | TGTGCCAGCGGGCGGTGGGACACTGAAGCTTTCTTT | CASGRWDTEAFF
TRBJ2-3 | NA | NA | TRBV7-9 | TGTGCCAGCAGCTTAGGGAGTCAGGGTAGATTAGATACGCAGTATTTT | CASSLGSQGRLDTQYF
TRBJ1-5 | NA | NA | TRBV28 | TGTGCCAGCAGTTCGGACAGCCGGGATCAGCCCCAGCATTTT | CASSSDSRDQPQHF
TRBJ2-6 | NA | NA | TRBV6-1 | TGTGCCAGCAGTGAAGTGTACTCTGGGGCCAACGTCCTGACTTTC | CASSEVYSGANVLTF
TRBJ1-5 | NA | TRBD1 | TRBV7-2 | TGTGCCAGCAGCTACCAAACAGGGGATCAGCCCCAGCATTTT | CASSYQTGDQPQHF
TRBJ2-6 | few | NA | TRBV27 | TGTGCCAGCAGTTCAACACCCAGCTCTGGGGCCAACGTCCTGACTTTC | CASSSTPSSGANVLTF
TRBJ1-1 | NA | TRBD1 | TRBV14 | TGTGCCAGCAGCACCCGGACAGGGGGGAACACTGAAGCTTTCTTT | CASSTRTGGNTEAFF
TRBJ2-7 | NA | TRBD2 | TRBV4-2 | TGTGCCAGCAGCCAAGGACTGGGGAGGGACTACGAGCAGTACTTC | CASSQGLGRDYEQYF
TRBJ1-1 | few | TRBD1 | TRBV28 | TGTGCCAGCACCAAAGACAGGGTTGGAACTGAAGCTTTCTTT | CASTKDRVGTEAFF
TRBJ2-1 | NA | TRBD2 | TRBV6-1 | TGTGCCAGCAGTCCTAGCGGGAACTACAATGAGCAGTTCTTC | CASSPSGNYNEQFF
TRBJ2-3 | NA | TRBD2 | TRBV5-1 | TGCGCCAGCAGCTTGGTGGCGGGAGCTGGAGCAGATACGCAGTATTTT | CASSLVAGAGADTQYF
TRBJ2-3 | once | NA | TRBV12-5 | TGTGCTAGTGGTTCAGGATACGTAGGGGGACCTAGCACAGATACGCAGTATTTT | CASGSGYVGGPSTDTQYF
TRBJ1-4 | NA | TRBD1 | TRBV28 | TGTGCCAGCAGTTGGCTGAGGGACAGGGCTAATGAAAAACTGTTTTTT | CASSWLRDRANEKLFF
TRBJ2-5 | NA | TRBD2 | TRBV28 | TGTGCCTCAGCCCCCGGGGGGGCGAAAGAGACCCAGTACTTC | CASAPGGAKETQYF
TRBJ1-4 | NA | TRBD1 | TRBV6-6 | TGTGCCAGCAGGATTCCCGGGACAGGGAATGAAAAACTGTTTTTT | CASRIPGTGNEKLFF
TRBJ2-3 | NA | TRBD2 | TRBV5-1 | TGCGCCAGCAGCTTGGCGTCTAGCGGGACCATTAGCACAGATACGCAGTATTTT | CASSLASSGTISTDTQYF
TRBJ2-1 | NA | NA | TRBV4-1 | TGCGCCAGCAGCCAAGCCCCCCCAGTACTCGATAATTACAATGAGCAGTTCTTC | CASSQAPPVLDNYNEQFF
TRBJ2-3 | NA | TRBD2 | TRBV5-4 | TGTGCCAGCAGCGTTGGGGGGGGGCTAGCGGGCCCAACTAGCACAGATACGCAGTATTTT | CASSVGGGLAGPTSTDTQYF
TRBJ2-5 | NA | TRBD2 | TRBV2 | TGTGCCAGCACGGAGACGGAGCGGGAGATCGTGGAGACCCAGTACTTC | CASTETEREIVETQYF
TRBJ1-1 | few | NA | TRBV6-5 | TGTGCCAGCAGTTTCACCATAACAGGGGAAGCTTTCTTT | CASSFTITGEAFF
TRBJ2-1 | NA | NA | TRBV23-1 | TGCGCCAGCAGTCACCCGGGTCCCTCCTACAATGAGCAGTTCTTC | CASSHPGPSYNEQFF
TRBJ2-3 | NA | NA | TRBV7-9 | TGTGCCAGCAGCTTAGCGGTAGGGCACACAGATACGCAGTATTTT | CASSLAVGHTDTQYF